Shown below are 16 T cell receptor beta chains from a single sample sequenced in a study of human T cells and chemical hapten exposure. TCRdb reanalysed the RACE reads using MiXCR and keeps one entry per CDR3 protein. The repertoire has tens of thousands of distinct CDR3 sequences, nearly 10% of them found once; the top ten carry roughly 3.5%. The time point is: pre-sensitization, week 0. Treatment given: therapeutic diphenylcyclopropenone sensitization with weekly scalp DPC. The material sequenced was whole blood, taken in connection with sensitization to the hapten diphenylcyclopropenone (DPC). The receptors stem from a woman aged 40 to 50 with alopecia areata. Some clones in this sample may be carry-over from other donors' samples.

Only one count was recorded for this clonotype. This may be a read error, as it is one base from a much larger clone. The chain uses TRBV6-2 or TRBV6-3 and TRBJ2-7; D is undetermined. V dropped 4 bases and J dropped 3 bases, with 4 bases sitting between them. CDR3 length: 11 amino acids. Germline V gene sequence: CDR1 MNHEY, CDR2 SVGEGT. CDR3 residues: CASSFLYEQYF. The CDR3 nucleotides read TGTGCCAGCAGTTTCCTCTACGAGCAGTACTTC.

The genes are TRBV7-2 and TRBJ1-5; no reliable D call. The V end was cut by 0 bases, the J end by 6 bases, with 9 bases between. Germline-derived CDR1 and CDR2 are SGHTA and FQGNSA. The CDR3 runs 14 residues. CDR3 DNA sequence: TGTGCCAGCAGCTTAGCGGGGTCGAGTCAGCCCCAGCATTTT. Protein product: CASSLAGSSQPQHF.

The V call is TRBV4-1, the J call TRBJ2-7; TRBD1 might be the D (6 bases). The ends were cut back, 1 base at V and 0 bases at J, with 13 bases in the middle. Germline V gene data show CDR1 as MGHRA and CDR2 as YSYEKL. This CDR3 comprises 16 residues. DNA of the CDR3: TGCGCCAGCAGCCAAGTATACGGACAGAGCTCCTACGAGCAGTACTTC. Protein sequence: CASSQVYGQSSYEQYF.

This clonotype was seen repeatedly, ten times or more. This sequence joins TRBV28 and TRBJ1-1; D might be TRBD1 (5 bases). The CDR3 has 14 residues. Trimming stripped 5 bases from V and 7 bases from J, with 17 bases between. Germline V CDR1 and CDR2: MDHEN, SYDVKM. The CDR3 loop is CASSPLDRAREAFF. The CDR3 nucleotides are TGTGCCAGCAGTCCCCTCGACAGAGCCCGTGAAGCTTTCTTT.

J is TRBJ2-7 and V is TRBV3-1; TRBD1 matches 9 bases. The CDR3 is 16 amino acids. Trimming removed 2 bases from V and 5 bases from J; junction bases left unmatched: 10. Germline V gives CDR1 LGHDT, CDR2 YNNKEL (reference sequence). CDR3 in amino acids: CASSQQGQGLVNEQYF. The CDR3 nucleotides read TGTGCCAGCAGCCAACAGGGACAGGGCTTGGTCAACGAGCAGTACTTC.

CDR3 region: CASSPWGQGYNEQFF. The DNA for the CDR3 is TGTGCCAGCAGTCCCTGGGGACAGGGTTACAATGAGCAGTTCTTC. This chain connects TRBV12-3 or TRBV12-4 to TRBJ2-1, with TRBD1 identical over 9 bases. CDR3 length: 15 residues. Germline trimming cut 5 bases from V and 4 bases from J; bases unmatched to any gene: 6.

This clonotype was recorded a few times. The genes are TRBV7-2 and TRBJ2-7; D might be TRBD2 (5 bases). The CDR3 runs 12 residues. V was shortened by 5 bases and J by 6 bases, with 11 bases between the two germline ends. Germline loops: CDR1 SGHTA, CDR2 FQGNSA. The CDR3 DNA reads TGTGCCAGCAGCCTGGACTCCCCCGAGCAGTACTTC. Its translation is CASSLDSPEQYF.

This clonotype was observed many times. The chain has TRBV3-2 and TRBJ2-7; the table names TRBD2, a call not compared with the DNA. TRBV3-2 is a pseudogene locus. The CDR3 consists of 19 residues. Written as DNA, the CDR3 is TGTGCCAGCAGCCCCCCCCAGAGACTAGCGGGGGAGGAACCCTACGAGCAGTACTTC. Its protein is CASSPPQRLAGEEPYEQYF.

The genes are TRBV4-1 and TRBJ2-3; TRBD1 agrees at 12 bases. The germline V gene has CDR1 MGHRA and CDR2 YSYEKL. The V and J ends lost 4 bases and 5 bases, in that order; junction bases with no gene match: 4. The CDR3 totals 15 residues. Here the CDR3 reads CASSRGTGGIDTQYF. DNA of the CDR3: TGCGCCAGCAGCCGGGGGACAGGGGGCATAGATACGCAGTATTTT.

The sample holds a few counts of this clonotype. The V call is TRBV18, the J call TRBJ1-6; tentative D call: TRBD1 (5 bases). V gave up 6 bases and J gave up 15 bases, with 15 bases separating them. The germline V gene has CDR1 KGHSH and CDR2 LQKENI. The CDR3 runs to 12 residues. The CDR3 DNA is TGTGCCAGCTCGGAAACGGGGCCCGACCTCCACTTT. This encodes CASSETGPDLHF. The variable domain in full, completed from reference TRBV18 and TRBJ1-6, reads NAGVMQNPRHLVRRRGQEARLRCSPMKGHSHVYWYRQLPEEGLKFMVYLQKENIIDESGMPKERFSAEFPKEGPSILRIQQVVRGDSAAYFCASSETGPDLHFGNGTRLTVT.

This clonotype has a count of ten or more. CDR3 loop: CASSPRTWGDTQYF. CDR3 coding DNA: TGTGCCAGCAGCCCGCGGACATGGGGGGATACGCAGTATTTT. The chain employs TRBV9 and TRBJ2-3, with D perhaps given as TRBD1 or TRBD2 (5 bases each). V was cut by 4 bases and J by 6 bases, with 15 bases left in between. CDR3 length: 14 amino acids. Per germline, CDR1 SGDLS and CDR2 YYNGEE.

The rearrangement links TRBV4-1 to TRBJ2-2; 9 bases fit TRBD2. The CDR3 contains 16 residues. From germline, CDR1 is MGHRA and CDR2 YSYEKL. V lost 0 bases, J lost 5 bases, and 4 bases stayed unmatched. The DNA for the CDR3 is TGCGCCAGCAGCCAAGAGGCTAGCGGGGTGACCGGGGAGCTGTTTTTT. Its protein product is CASSQEASGVTGELFF.

This clonotype was recorded many times. This chain uses TRBV7-2 with TRBJ2-7; 9 bases are shared with TRBD1. V lost 5 bases and J lost 2; bases outside the gene matches: 7. The CDR3 sequence is 15 residues long. Germline lookup yields CDR1 SGHTA and CDR2 FQGNSA. The CDR3 is CASSRVGTGPYEQYF. The CDR3 nucleotides are TGTGCCAGCAGCCGCGTGGGGACAGGGCCCTACGAGCAGTACTTC.

About this clonotype: It may be a read error: a sequence one base away is much more abundant. The CDR3 DNA sequence: TGCGCCAGCAGCTTGACCCGACTAGCGGGGGGCTCAGATACGCAGTTTTTT. Protein product: CASSLTRLAGGSDTQFF. The rearrangement joins TRBV5-1 to TRBJ2-3; 13 bases match TRBD2. Germline values: CDR1 SGHRS, CDR2 YFSETQ. The CDR3 loop spans 17 amino acids.

This clonotype has just a few counts. The chain is built from TRBV4-2 and TRBJ2-7; 9 bases are a match to TRBD1. Trimming took 4 bases from V and 3 from J; bases not matched to a gene: 7. CDR3 length equals 15 residues. In germline, CDR1 is LGHNA, CDR2 YNFKEQ. The CDR3 DNA reads TGTGCCAGCAGCCTTTCTGGGACAGGGAACTACGAGCAGTACTTC. This sequence encodes CASSLSGTGNYEQYF.

CDR3 amino acids: CSVDGGQAGSYEQYF. In nucleotides, the CDR3 is TGCAGCGTTGACGGAGGGCAGGCGGGCTCCTACGAGCAGTACTTC. The chain carries TRBV29-1 and TRBJ2-7; TRBD2 is a possible D gene (6 bases). The germline V and J ends were trimmed by 3 bases and 0 bases, with 15 bases remaining between them. The CDR3 covers 15 residues. Germline V CDR1 and CDR2: SQVTM, ANQGSEA.